Listed below are T cell receptor beta chains from one sample, sequenced in a study of memory CD4+ T cells and cytomegalovirus serostatus. Produced via immunoSEQ multiplex PCR; TCRdb's table is partial and in-frame only. Among around 30,000 clones, under 80% were seen once, and the ten largest hold 0.5% to 0.65%. Sequenced material: memory CD4+ T cells from blood. Source of these receptors: an adult in good health and CMV-seronegative. Some clones in this sample may be carry-over from other donors' samples. The CDR3 runs from the conserved cysteine through the conserved F or W. A D gene is named only where the DNA matches it firmly. Some rows mark clone size as missing; the rest say once, few, many or name a class of expanded clone.

d_gene	v_gene	j_gene	abundance	CDR3aa	CDR3nt
NA	TRBV4-3	TRBJ2-7	NA	CARAPPWGREAYEQYF	TGCGCCAGAGCACCCCCCTGGGGCAGGGAAGCCTACGAGCAGTACTTC
NA	TRBV6-5	TRBJ2-3	once	CASSLSGTVTDTQYF	TGTGCCAGCAGTTTGTCGGGGACCGTCACAGATACGCAGTATTTT
TRBD1	TRBV19	TRBJ1-6	NA	CASSMAWDRGSSPLHF	TGTGCCAGTAGTATGGCCTGGGACAGGGGGAGCTCACCCCTCCACTTT
TRBD1	TRBV11-3	TRBJ2-1	few	CASSLAHTGVRQFF	TGTGCCAGCAGCTTAGCACACACAGGGGTAAGGCAGTTCTTC
TRBD1	TRBV4-3	TRBJ2-3	NA	CASSQDQGGTDTQYF	TGCGCCAGCAGCCAAGACCAGGGGGGCACAGATACGCAGTATTTT
NA	TRBV4-1	TRBJ2-3	NA	CASSPQGTDTQYF	TGCGCCAGCAGCCCCCAGGGCACAGATACGCAGTATTTT
NA	TRBV6-5	TRBJ2-3	few	CASSGRTPTDTQYF	TGTGCCAGCAGCGGACGGACCCCCACAGATACGCAGTATTTT
NA	TRBV11-2	TRBJ1-2	once	CASSLLGPYFYGYTF	TGTGCCAGCAGCTTATTAGGACCCTACTTTTATGGCTACACCTTC
NA	TRBV30	TRBJ2-7	NA	CAWSPVGYEQYF	TGTGCCTGGAGTCCCGTGGGGTACGAGCAGTACTTC
TRBD2	TRBV18	TRBJ2-5	NA	CASSPRWDYQRQETQYF	TGTGCCAGCTCACCACGGTGGGACTACCAACGACAAGAGACCCAGTACTTC
TRBD2	TRBV11-1	TRBJ2-5	NA	CASSFGGLAGKETQYF	TGTGCCAGCAGCTTTGGGGGACTAGCAGGAAAAGAGACCCAGTACTTC
NA	TRBV27	TRBJ1-1	NA	CASSSPHLGNTEAFF	TGTGCCAGCAGTTCCCCCCACCTCGGAAACACTGAAGCTTTCTTT
TRBD1	TRBV6-1	TRBJ1-4	NA	CASSDPGTVNEKLFF	TGTGCCAGCAGCGACCCCGGGACAGTGAATGAAAAACTGTTTTTT
NA	TRBV30	TRBJ1-3	NA	CAWSVQGGNTIYF	TGTGCCTGGAGTGTTCAGGGTGGAAACACCATATATTTT
NA	TRBV30	TRBJ1-6	NA	CAWSVSAGRNSPLHF	TGTGCCTGGAGTGTCAGTGCCGGTCGTAATTCACCCCTCCACTTT
NA	TRBV7-9	TRBJ1-1	NA	CASSLSRTINTEAFF	TGTGCCAGCAGCTTGAGTAGGACCATAAACACTGAAGCTTTCTTT
NA	TRBV28	TRBJ2-1	NA	CASPPGGVPLDEQFF	TGTGCCAGCCCACCCGGGGGTGTCCCCCTCGATGAGCAGTTCTTC
NA	TRBV5-1	TRBJ2-1	NA	CASSLDSLQDEQFF	TGCGCCAGCAGCTTGGACAGCCTACAGGATGAGCAGTTCTTC
NA	TRBV30	TRBJ1-4	NA	CAWTIQGLNEKLFF	TGTGCCTGGACCATACAGGGTTTGAATGAAAAACTGTTTTTT
TRBD2	TRBV18	TRBJ2-7	NA	CASSPGGGSSYEQYF	TGTGCCAGCTCACCGGGCGGGGGATCCTCCTACGAGCAGTACTTC
TRBD2	TRBV11-3	TRBJ2-7	NA	CASSRGTSGAYEQYF	TGTGCCAGCAGCCGCGGGACTAGCGGGGCCTACGAGCAGTACTTC
NA	TRBV19	TRBJ2-3	NA	CASSIHRVSTDTQYF	TGTGCCAGTAGTATCCACAGGGTGAGCACAGATACGCAGTATTTT
NA	TRBV9	TRBJ2-7	NA	CASSPGVNYEQYF	TGTGCCAGCAGCCCCGGGGTTAACTACGAGCAGTACTTC
TRBD1	TRBV27	TRBJ2-7	few	CASSPSRDRAAYEQYF	TGTGCCAGCAGTCCGTCCAGGGACAGGGCTGCCTACGAGCAGTACTTC
TRBD1	TRBV5-1	TRBJ1-2	NA	CASSQGADYGYTF	TGCGCCAGCAGCCAGGGGGCTGACTATGGCTACACCTTC
NA	TRBV9	TRBJ1-3	NA	CASSVPPGNTIYF	TGTGCCAGCAGCGTACCCCCTGGAAACACCATATATTTT
NA	TRBV27	TRBJ2-2	NA	CASSLSWDTNTGELFF	TGTGCCAGCAGTTTATCCTGGGATACGAACACCGGGGAGCTGTTTTTT
TRBD2	TRBV5-6	TRBJ2-1	once	CASSLITSGGPNEQFF	TGTGCCAGCAGCTTGATAACTAGCGGGGGTCCTAATGAGCAGTTCTTC
TRBD1	TRBV19	TRBJ2-1	NA	CASSTGTGGNEQFF	TGTGCCAGTAGTACCGGGACAGGGGGCAATGAGCAGTTCTTC
TRBD2	TRBV19	TRBJ2-7	NA	CASSIGGGGSDEQYF	TGTGCCAGTAGTATAGGCGGGGGTGGATCGGACGAGCAGTACTTC
NA	TRBV7-9	TRBJ1-1	NA	CASSRGSRVNTEAFF	TGTGCCAGCAGCCGAGGGTCCAGGGTAAACACTGAAGCTTTCTTT